Sequencing of this T cell receptor (beta chain) was carried out in a study of technical replicates of blood from several donors. This table comes from immunoSEQ multiplex PCR, and its TCRdb copy is limited to in-frame clones, with some not included. The sample includes about 15,000 clones, roughly four fifths of them seen just once. The ends were cut back, 4 bases at V and 3 bases at J, with 3 bases in the middle. The CDR3 is made up of 11 amino acids. CDR1 is SNHLY and CDR2 is FYNNEI in the germline V gene. The sample comprised PBMCs. V gene TRBV2 combines with J gene TRBJ2-5, with unresolved D. This receptor was obtained from a human donor in good health. Some clones in this sample may be carry-over from other donors' samples. CDR3 sequence: CASSAKETQYF. The CDR3 nucleotides are TGTGCCAGCAGTGCTAAAGAGACCCAGTACTTC.